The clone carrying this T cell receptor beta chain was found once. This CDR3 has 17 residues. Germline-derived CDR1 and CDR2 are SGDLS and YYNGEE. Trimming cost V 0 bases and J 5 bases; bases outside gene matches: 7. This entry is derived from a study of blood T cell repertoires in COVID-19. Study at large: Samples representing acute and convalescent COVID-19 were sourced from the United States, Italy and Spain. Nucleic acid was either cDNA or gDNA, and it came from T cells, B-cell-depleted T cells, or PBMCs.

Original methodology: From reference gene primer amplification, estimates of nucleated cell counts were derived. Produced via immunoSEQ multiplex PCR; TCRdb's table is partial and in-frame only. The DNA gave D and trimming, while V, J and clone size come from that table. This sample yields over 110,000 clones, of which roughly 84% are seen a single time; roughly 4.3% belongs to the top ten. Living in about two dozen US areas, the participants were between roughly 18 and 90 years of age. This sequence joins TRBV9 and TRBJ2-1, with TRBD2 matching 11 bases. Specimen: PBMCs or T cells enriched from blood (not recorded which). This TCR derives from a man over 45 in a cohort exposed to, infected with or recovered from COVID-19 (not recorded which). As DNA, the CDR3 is TGTGCCAGCAGCGTAGGGCTAGCGGGGGGTTTGAACAATGAGCAGTTCTTC. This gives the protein CASSVGLAGGLNNEQFF.